The 11 T cell receptor beta chains below all came from one sample that was sequenced in a study of T cells in localized non-small cell lung cancer. Sequencing used immunoSEQ multiplex PCR; TCRdb keeps in-frame clones, though not all of them. This table has under 40,000 clones, 85% to 95% appearing once. The source was peripheral blood, collected before any cancer treatment. The receptors come from a female donor over 55 with stage I lung adenocarcinoma.

The chain employs TRBV18 and TRBJ1-5, with D unclear. Germline values: CDR1 KGHSH, CDR2 LQKENI. This CDR3 is built from 14 residues. V lost 6 bases and J lost 3, with 12 bases in between. The CDR3 spells CASSVSAVNQPQHF. CDR3 nucleotide sequence: TGTGCCAGCTCCGTCTCGGCAGTCAATCAGCCCCAGCATTTT.

This clone was seen a handful of times. The rearrangement uses TRBV7-9 and TRBJ2-1; D uncertain. Trimming removed 5 bases at V and 7 bases at J, with 24 bases between. CDR1 is SEHNR and CDR2 is FQNEAQ in the germline V gene (reference sequence). The CDR3 is 17 residues long. The CDR3, as DNA: TGTGCCAGCAGCCACCCGCTCGGGTCCCCAGCAAATAATGAGCAGTTCTTC. Translation gives CASSHPLGSPANNEQFF.

V is TRBV18 and J is TRBJ1-5; D possibly corresponds to TRBD1 (5 bases). The CDR3 consists of 17 residues. V was cut by 5 bases and J by 0 bases, with 17 bases left in between. Looked up from germline, CDR1 is KGHSH and CDR2 is LQKENI. This CDR3 is CASSGQGGWGSNQPQHF. CDR3 sequence (DNA): TGTGCCAGCTCAGGGCAGGGAGGATGGGGTAGCAATCAGCCCCAGCATTTT. Drawing the rest from reference TRBV18 and TRBJ1-5, the complete variable domain is NAGVMQNPRHLVRRRGQEARLRCSPMKGHSHVYWYRQLPEEGLKFMVYLQKENIIDESGMPKERFSAEFPKEGPSILRIQQVVRGDSAAYFCASSGQGGWGSNQPQHFGDGTRLSIL.

This chain links TRBV7-9 with TRBJ2-3; 9 bases match TRBD2. The CDR3 contains 15 residues. Germline V gives CDR1 SEHNR, CDR2 FQNEAQ (reference sequence). V shed 3 bases, J shed 4 bases, and the junction held 5 bases outside the gene matches. Here the CDR3 reads CASSLGGRVSDTQYF. Written as DNA, the CDR3 is TGTGCCAGCAGCTTGGGCGGGAGGGTATCAGATACGCAGTATTTT.

The genes are TRBV18 and TRBJ1-2, with 11 bases identical to TRBD1. CDR1 and CDR2 from the germline V gene are KGHSH and LQKENI. V was pared by 1 base and J by 7 bases, with 5 bases of the junction left unmatched. This CDR3 region has 15 residues. For the CDR3, the DNA is TGTGCCAGCTCACCACGGGCGGGACAGGGGGTTGGCTACACCTTC. Protein product: CASSPRAGQGVGYTF.

The gene calls are TRBV9 and TRBJ2-1; 11 nucleotides line up with TRBD2. V shed 0 bases and J 6 bases; nucleotides not matched to a gene: 8. Germline V gives CDR1 SGDLS, CDR2 YYNGEE. This CDR3 is built from 17 residues. The CDR3 is CASSVAGTSGWGNEQFF. The CDR3 DNA is TGTGCCAGCAGCGTAGCTGGGACTAGCGGATGGGGCAATGAGCAGTTCTTC.

V is TRBV28 and J is TRBJ1-5; D remains unclear. Trimming stripped 5 bases from V and 10 bases from J, with 9 bases between. The CDR3 runs 11 residues. The germline V gene has CDR1 MDHEN and CDR2 SYDVKM. For the CDR3, the DNA is TGTGCCAGCAGTCTAGTGGGTCCCCAGCATTTT. Its translation: CASSLVGPQHF.

The chain combines TRBV27 with TRBJ1-1, with D perhaps TRBD1 (5 bases). Trimming took 6 bases from V and 8 from J, leaving 10 bases between them. Germline V lookup: CDR1 MNHEY, CDR2 SMNVEV (reference sequence). The CDR3 has 11 amino acids. CDR3 residues: CASRGGPEAFF. The CDR3 nucleotides are TGTGCCAGCAGGGGGGGTCCGGAAGCTTTCTTT.

The chain carries TRBV28 and TRBJ2-4, with D perhaps matching TRBD1 or TRBD2 (5 bases each). Germline CDR1 MDHEN, CDR2 SYDVKM. V was pared by 5 bases and J by 0 bases, with 14 bases between. The CDR3 has 16 amino acids. CDR3 nucleotide sequence: TGTGCCAGCAGTAGTGGGGACGCTCTAGCCAAAAACATTCAGTACTTC. It specifies CASSSGDALAKNIQYF.

The rearrangement links TRBV6-6 to TRBJ1-3; D possibly corresponds to TRBD1 (6 bases). The ends were cut back, 7 bases at V and 0 bases at J, with 10 bases in the middle. The germline V gene encodes CDR1 MNHNY and CDR2 SVGAGI (reference sequence). The CDR3 runs to 14 residues. The CDR3 DNA follows: TGTGCCAGCACCGGAGGGGGCTCTGGAAACACCATATATTTT. Residues: CASTGGGSGNTIYF.

The chain employs TRBV21-1 and TRBJ2-7. TRBV21-1 counts as a pseudogene. The CDR3 covers 14 residues. CDR3 in amino acids: CASSTWDRSYEQYV. The DNA for the CDR3 is TGTGCCAGCAGCACCTGGGACCGGAGCTACGAGCAGTACGTC.